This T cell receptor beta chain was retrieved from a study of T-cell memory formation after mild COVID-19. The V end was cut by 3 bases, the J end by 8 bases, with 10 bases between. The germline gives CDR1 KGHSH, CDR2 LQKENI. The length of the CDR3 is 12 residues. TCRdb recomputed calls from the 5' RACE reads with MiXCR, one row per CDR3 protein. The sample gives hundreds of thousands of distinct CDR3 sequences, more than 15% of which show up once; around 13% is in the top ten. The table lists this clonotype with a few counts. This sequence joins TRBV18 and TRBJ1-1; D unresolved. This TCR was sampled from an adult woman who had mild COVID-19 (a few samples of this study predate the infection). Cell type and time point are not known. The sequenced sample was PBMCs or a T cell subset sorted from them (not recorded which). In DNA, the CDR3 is TGTGCCAGCTCACCCCCTTTACCCGAAGCTTTCTTT. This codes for CASSPPLPEAFF.